A single sample is the source of the 29 T cell receptor beta chains below, sequenced in a study. TCRdb itself ran the RT-PCR reads through MiXCR, one entry per CDR3 protein. This sample has more than 600,000 distinct CDR3 sequences, with around 14% found just once. Sequencing used memory CD4+ T cells from blood. All receptors derive from a female donor in good health, serving as a healthy control.

This clonotype was seen a handful of times. This chain uses TRBV6-5 with TRBJ2-3; D might be TRBD1 (5 bases). The CDR3 loop spans 15 amino acids. Trimming took off 0 bases at V and 4 bases at J, with 11 bases between the two ends. Per the germline V gene, CDR1 is MNHEY and CDR2 is SVGAGI. In DNA, the CDR3 is TGTGCCAGCAGTTACTCGCGCAGGGCTCCAGATACGCAGTATTTT. This translates into CASSYSRRAPDTQYF.

A remark on this clonotype: At one boundary the junction diverges from the germline segment, which might be a read error. V usage is TRBV4-2 and J usage is TRBJ1-4, with unresolved D. This CDR3 is built from 15 residues. The germline V gene has CDR1 LGHNA and CDR2 YNFKEQ. The CDR3 bases are TGTGCCAGCAGCCAGACTCTTTCCGAGGGCACATTCCGATATTTT. This sequence encodes CASSQTLSEGTFRYF.

The CDR3 DNA sequence: TGTGCCACCGAGGGGGGACAGGTCTATGGCTACACCTTC. Its translation: CATEGGQVYGYTF. The rearrangement joins TRBV28 to TRBJ1-2; TRBD1 agrees at 8 bases. V lost 10 bases and J lost 4; bases outside the gene matches: 8. CDR1 is MDHEN and CDR2 is SYDVKM in the germline V gene. The CDR3 consists of 13 residues.

This clonotype was observed at least ten times. V gene TRBV29-1 combines with J gene TRBJ1-4; the D gene is possibly TRBD1 (5 bases). The germline V gene encodes CDR1 SQVTM and CDR2 ANQGSEA. The germline V and J ends were trimmed by 7 bases and 8 bases, with 17 bases remaining between them. This CDR3 spans 13 amino acids. The CDR3 DNA is TGCAGCGCCCTAATCCAGGCAGGGGAAAAACTGTTTTTT. Protein: CSALIQAGEKLFF.

The chain uses TRBV6-2 or TRBV6-3 and TRBJ2-4; either TRBD1 or TRBD2 may supply D (7 bases each). Looked up from germline, CDR1 is MNHEY and CDR2 is SVGEGT. The CDR3 consists of 14 residues. V was cut by 7 bases and J by 8 bases, with 18 bases left in between. This CDR3 reads CASTLSQGRDIQYF. The DNA of the CDR3 is TGTGCCAGCACTCTATCACAGGGGAGGGACATTCAGTACTTC.

This chain joins TRBV20-1 and TRBJ1-2, with D possibly TRBD1 on 6 matching bases. Germline-derived CDR1 and CDR2 are DFQATT and SNEGSKA (reference sequence). V was shortened by 6 bases and J by 2 bases, with 10 bases between the two germline ends. The CDR3 loop spans 12 amino acids. This chain's CDR3 is CSAGGGNYGYTF. In DNA, the CDR3 is TGCAGTGCCGGAGGGGGGAACTATGGCTACACCTTC.

V gene TRBV7-9 combines with J gene TRBJ1-5, with TRBD1 matching 8 bases. Germline CDR1 and CDR2: SEHNR and FQNEAQ (reference sequence). This CDR3 has 16 amino acids. V shed 4 bases, J shed 6 bases, and the junction held 11 bases outside the gene matches. The CDR3 nucleotides read TGTGCCAGCAGCTCCTCTATGACAGGGGATACTCAGCCCCAGCATTTT. Protein sequence: CASSSSMTGDTQPQHF.

This clonotype was counted only a few times. This rearrangement joins TRBV7-3 to TRBJ2-5; 8 positions match TRBD1. V trimming: 1 base; J trimming: 6 bases; junction bases outside the gene matches: 10. The CDR3 sequence is 16 residues long. Germline CDR1 reads SGHTA; CDR2 reads FQGTGA. The DNA of the CDR3 is TGTGCCAGCAGCTTAAACGGACAGGGTCCGGAGCAGACCCAGTACTTC. Translating it yields CASSLNGQGPEQTQYF.

A word on this clonotype: This may come from a read error, since a much larger clone is one base off. The chain recombines TRBV9 with TRBJ2-2, with D perhaps matching TRBD1 or TRBD2 (6 bases each). CDR1 and CDR2 from the germline V gene are SGDLS and YYNGEE. The length of the CDR3 is 16 residues. The CDR3 DNA sequence: TGTGCCAGCAGTCACCCGCTGGGGGCAGAGACCGGGGGGCTGTTTTTT. The encoded protein is CASSHPLGAETGGLFF.

The chain couples TRBV12-3 or TRBV12-4 to TRBJ2-7; 7 bases are shared with TRBD2. J was trimmed by 4 bases and V by 7 bases; bases with no gene match: 25. This CDR3 contains 19 residues. CDR3 protein: CASTRVRDGGGGALYEQYF. CDR3 nucleotide sequence: TGTGCCAGCACCCGAGTCCGGGACGGTGGGGGGGGAGCTTTGTACGAGCAGTACTTC.

The chain employs TRBV5-1 and TRBJ2-5; TRBD2 agrees at 7 bases. The length of the CDR3 is 16 residues. The germline V gene has CDR1 SGHRS and CDR2 YFSETQ. The trim removed 3 bases at V and 5 bases at J, leaving 13 bases unmatched. CDR3 in amino acids: CASSSSGQRGGETQYF. CDR3 bases: TGCGCCAGCAGCTCCTCGGGGCAGCGGGGAGGGGAGACCCAGTACTTC.

The chain uses TRBV15 and TRBJ1-4; weak D call: TRBD1 (6 bases). Germline values: CDR1 LNHNV, CDR2 YYDKDF (reference sequence). The CDR3 contains 16 residues. Trimming left V 5 bases short and J 8 bases short, with 21 bases between. The CDR3 loop is CATSPLDSTSGEKLFF. CDR3 nucleotides: TGTGCCACCAGCCCCCTGGACAGTACTAGTGGAGAAAAACTGTTTTTT.

The chain has TRBV29-1 and TRBJ1-4, with TRBD1 as a possible D gene (5 bases). Trimming left V 8 bases short and J 4 bases short, with 14 bases between. From germline, CDR1 is SQVTM and CDR2 ANQGSEA. The CDR3 is 13 residues long. The CDR3 bases are TGCAGCTCTAAGACAGCTCTTAATGAAAAACTGTTTTTT. It specifies CSSKTALNEKLFF.

This clonotype was observed a few times. This chain uses TRBV5-1 with TRBJ2-6; D possibly corresponds to TRBD2 (5 bases). Germline CDR1 is SGHRS and CDR2 is YFSETQ. This CDR3 has 16 residues. Deletions cut 0 bases from V and 3 bases from J, with 10 bases between. The chain's CDR3 is CASSLGSGDGANVLTF. CDR3 nucleotide sequence: TGCGCCAGCAGCTTGGGGTCCGGGGATGGGGCCAACGTCCTGACTTTC.

The chain recombines TRBV28 with TRBJ2-7, with D unresolved. The germline V gene encodes CDR1 MDHEN and CDR2 SYDVKM. The CDR3 length is 13 residues. V lost 7 bases and J 5 bases, leaving 15 bases between the germline ends. CDR3 residues: CASTFTGTHEQYF. CDR3 sequence (DNA): TGTGCCAGCACCTTCACGGGTACCCACGAGCAGTACTTC.

At least ten counts were recorded for this clonotype. The V call is TRBV5-1, the J call TRBJ2-2, with TRBD1 matching 8 bases. Losses at the gene ends were 3 bases for V and 6 bases for J; bases not matched to a gene: 4. The CDR3 extends over 14 amino acids. The germline CDR1 and CDR2 sequences are SGHRS and YFSETQ. CDR3 bases: TGCGCCAGCAGCTCAGGGGGCGCCGCCGGGGAGCTGTTTTTT. Protein sequence: CASSSGGAAGELFF.

This clonotype was detected a few times. The chain carries TRBV5-5 and TRBJ2-7; a possible D gene is TRBD2 (7 bases). Trimming shortened V by 4 bases and J by 6 bases, and 20 bases separated the two germline ends. Germline lookup yields CDR1 SGHKS and CDR2 YYEKEE (reference sequence). The CDR3 totals 15 residues. The chain's CDR3 is CASSVYGGLLSEQYF. As DNA, the CDR3 is TGTGCCAGCAGCGTGTACGGGGGGCTCCTAAGCGAGCAGTACTTC. Supplemented by reference TRBV5-5 and TRBJ2-7, the full variable domain reads DAGVTQSPTHLIKTRGQQVTLRCSPISGHKSVSWYQQVLGQGPQFIFQYYEKEERGRGNFPDRFSARQFPNYSSELNVNALLLGDSALYLCASSVYGGLLSEQYFGPGTRLTVT.

The J gene is TRBJ2-7, the V gene TRBV3-1, with D possibly called TRBD1 or TRBD2 (5 bases each). Trimming removed 4 bases from V and 2 bases from J, with 9 bases in between. The CDR3 sequence is 13 residues long. Germline-derived CDR1 and CDR2 are LGHDT and YNNKEL (reference sequence). The CDR3: CASSRRGPYEQYF. Here the CDR3 DNA reads TGTGCCAGCAGCCGTAGGGGACCCTACGAGCAGTACTTC.

This chain joins TRBV6-2 or TRBV6-3 and TRBJ1-1; 9 nucleotides align to TRBD1. The CDR3 has 14 amino acids. Trimming cost V 7 bases and J 1 base; bases outside gene matches: 4. Germline V gives CDR1 MNHEY, CDR2 SVGEGT. The DNA of the CDR3 is TGTGCCAGCACAAGGACAGGGGAGAACACTGAAGCTTTCTTT. Translation: CASTRTGENTEAFF.

Ten or more counts support this clonotype. The chain uses TRBV6-6 and TRBJ2-7; 9 nucleotides align to TRBD2. Germline V gene data show CDR1 as MNHNY and CDR2 as SVGAGI (reference sequence). V lost 8 bases to trimming and J lost 3 bases; unmatched junction nucleotides: 5. This CDR3 comprises 13 residues. CDR3 in DNA: TGTGCCAGCGTAGGCGGGGGGGGCTACGAGCAGTACTTC. It translates to CASVGGGGYEQYF.

This clonotype has a handful of counts. This sequence joins TRBV20-1 and TRBJ2-7; 12 positions match TRBD2. Germline V gene sequence: CDR1 DFQATT, CDR2 SNEGSKA (reference sequence). V gave up 7 bases and J gave up 6 bases; unmatched junction bases: 7. The CDR3 is 13 residues long. CDR3 sequence: CSVGGGLAGEQYF. CDR3 nucleotides: TGCAGTGTTGGGGGGGGACTAGCGGGCGAGCAGTACTTC.

A note on this clonotype: One junction end disagrees with the germline gene, perhaps due to a read error. The gene calls are TRBV28 and TRBJ1-6; 7 nucleotides line up with TRBD1. The length of the CDR3 is 14 residues. Germline CDR1 reads MDHEN; CDR2 reads SYDVKM. In DNA, the CDR3 is TGTGCCAGCAGTTTAGGGGGACAGTTGGGCCGGGTAGACTTT. Translation: CASSLGGQLGRVDF.

The chain combines TRBV4-2 with TRBJ2-3; the match to TRBD2 covers 7 bases. The germline V gene has CDR1 LGHNA and CDR2 YNFKEQ. Unmatched junction bases numbered 9, after V lost 0 bases and J lost 3 bases. This CDR3 has 17 residues. Written as DNA, the CDR3 is TGTGCCAGCAGCCAAGAGAACCGAGCGGGAAAGACAGATACGCAGTATTTT. This encodes CASSQENRAGKTDTQYF.

This chain links TRBV15 with TRBJ1-5; D is undetermined. Germline CDR1 and CDR2: LNHNV and YYDKDF (reference sequence). The germline V and J ends were trimmed by 0 bases and 2 bases, with 11 bases remaining between them. The CDR3 is 16 amino acids. CDR3 protein: CATSRDRGRGNQPQHF. CDR3 bases: TGTGCCACCAGCAGAGATCGGGGTCGGGGCAATCAGCCCCAGCATTTT.

This clonotype was observed a few times. The rearrangement joins TRBV7-9 to TRBJ2-6; possibly TRBD1 for D (6 bases). The CDR3 is 17 residues long. Trimming took off 0 bases at V and 2 bases at J, with 11 bases between the two ends. Germline V gene sequence: CDR1 SEHNR, CDR2 FQNEAQ (reference sequence). The CDR3 coding sequence is TGTGCCAGCAGCTTAGCCGCTCGGACAGCTGGGGCCAACGTCCTGACTTTC. Residues: CASSLAARTAGANVLTF.

This clonotype appeared many times. V usage is TRBV12-3 or TRBV12-4 and J usage is TRBJ2-7; TRBD2 aligns across 7 bases. V shed 6 bases, J shed 3 bases, and the junction held 8 bases outside the gene matches. The CDR3 consists of 14 residues. The CDR3 DNA follows: TGTGCCAGCAGACCTAGCGGTCCTGACTACGAGCAGTACTTC. It encodes CASRPSGPDYEQYF.

This clonotype was counted a few times. V gene TRBV28 combines with J gene TRBJ2-3, with 7 bases matching TRBD1. With V trimmed by 6 bases and J by 2 bases, 5 bases remained unmatched. CDR3 size: 14 residues. Germline CDR1 is MDHEN and CDR2 is SYDVKM. CDR3 nucleotides: TGTGCCAGCAGACAGGGGACGTACACAGATACGCAGTATTTT. Protein sequence: CASRQGTYTDTQYF.

The table lists this clonotype with a few counts. This chain joins TRBV5-1 and TRBJ1-4; the D is unclear. Trimming shortened V by 2 bases and J by 0 bases, and 8 bases separated the two germline ends. Germline CDR1 is SGHRS and CDR2 is YFSETQ. The CDR3 extends over 15 amino acids. The DNA for the CDR3 is TGCGCCAGCAGCTTTGGAAGAGCAACTAATGAAAAACTGTTTTTT. This gives the protein CASSFGRATNEKLFF.

This clonotype was picked up many times. This chain joins TRBV18 and TRBJ2-7; 9 bases are shared with TRBD1. Germline V gene data show CDR1 as KGHSH and CDR2 as LQKENI. The junction had 7 bases not matched to a gene; V was cut back by 8 bases and J by 2 bases. The CDR3 totals 14 residues. CDR3 in amino acids: CASSPGTGTYEQYF. For the CDR3, the DNA is TGTGCCAGCAGTCCCGGGACAGGGACCTACGAGCAGTACTTC. The whole variable domain, filled in from reference TRBV18 and TRBJ2-7, reads NAGVMQNPRHLVRRRGQEARLRCSPMKGHSHVYWYRQLPEEGLKFMVYLQKENIIDESGMPKERFSAEFPKEGPSILRIQQVVRGDSAAYFCASSPGTGTYEQYFGPGTRLTVT.